Following are 4 T cell receptor beta chains from one sample sequenced in a study of shared clonotypes between healthy human individuals. Produced via immunoSEQ multiplex PCR; TCRdb's table is partial and in-frame only. The sample contains 2,500,000 or so clones, roughly 90% of which appear only once. Sequenced input: naive CD4+ T cells from PBMCs. The sample's subset: CD45RA+ positively selected. The receptors were gathered from a man between 18 and 35 years old in good health. Some clones in this sample may be carry-over from other donors' samples.

The rearrangement joins TRBV6-1 to TRBJ2-7, with 11 bases matching TRBD2. Germline loops: CDR1 MNHNS, CDR2 SASEGT. The CDR3 loop spans 19 amino acids. The ends lost 4 bases at V and 2 bases at J; junction bases unmatched: 16. CDR3 residues: CASSVRLAGYLIEPYEQYF. The DNA of the CDR3 is TGTGCCAGCAGTGTCCGACTAGCGGGATATTTAATTGAGCCCTACGAGCAGTACTTC.

As for this clone: Other DNA sequences within the sample encode an identical CDR3. The V call is TRBV28, the J call TRBJ1-3, with D hard to call. Trimming took 3 bases from V and 4 from J, leaving 10 bases between them. In germline, CDR1 is MDHEN, CDR2 SYDVKM. This CDR3 is built from 14 residues. CDR3 sequence reads: CASSLGGSGNTIYF. CDR3 sequence (DNA): TGTGCCAGCAGTTTGGGAGGGTCAGGAAACACCATATATTTT.

The chain employs TRBV7-9 and TRBJ1-5, with 10 bases lining up with TRBD1. Trimming at V came to 5 bases and at J to 5 bases, leaving 9 bases not matched to a gene. This CDR3 comprises 16 residues. Germline-derived CDR1 and CDR2 are SEHNR and FQNEAQ (reference sequence). CDR3 in amino acids: CASSGGTGVVYQPQHF. CDR3 nucleotide sequence: TGTGCCAGCAGCGGGGGGACAGGGGTAGTCTATCAGCCCCAGCATTTT.

The chain employs TRBV15 and TRBJ2-5; D gene ambiguous. V shed 1 base and J shed 4 bases, with 7 bases lying between them. The length of the CDR3 is 13 residues. Germline assignment: CDR1 LNHNV and CDR2 YYDKDF (reference sequence). CDR3 sequence: CATSRAIRETQYF. In DNA form, the CDR3 reads TGTGCCACCAGCAGAGCGATTAGAGAGACCCAGTACTTC.